A single sample gave rise to the 5 T cell receptor beta chains below, sequenced in a study of cytomegalovirus exposure and HLA in healthy donors. The study ran its PCR with 60 Vbeta and 13 Jbeta primers. Sequencing was performed with immunoSEQ multiplex PCR; in TCRdb, only in-frame clones are kept and a portion is missing. The sample records 150,000 to 200,000 clones, roughly 13% being singletons. Sequenced: PBMCs. The source is a man in his fifties in good health and CMV-seropositive.

This clone was seen a handful of times. DNA of the CDR3: TGTGCCAGCAGCGTAGCTACGACAGGGGGCGAGGGCTACACCTTC. Its translation: CASSVATTGGEGYTF. The genes are TRBV9 and TRBJ1-2; 10 nucleotides match TRBD1. Trimming cost V 0 bases and J 8 bases; bases outside gene matches: 7. Germline CDR1 and CDR2: SGDLS and YYNGEE. The CDR3 is 15 residues long. Full variable domain (missing parts from reference TRBV9 and TRBJ1-2): DSGVTQTPKHLITATGQRVTLRCSPRSGDLSVYWYQQSLDQGLQFLIQYYNGEERAKGNILERFSAQQFPDLHSELNLSSLELGDSALYFCASSVATTGGEGYTFGSGTRLTVV.

This chain joins TRBV7-6 and TRBJ2-1; 8 bases match TRBD2. Losses at the gene ends were 2 bases for V and 4 bases for J; bases not matched to a gene: 16. Germline V gene sequence: CDR1 SGHVS, CDR2 FNYEAQ. The CDR3 extends over 19 amino acids. The CDR3 sequence: CASSLLFRRGDKTYNEQFF. The DNA for the CDR3 is TGTGCCAGCAGCTTACTCTTTCGGCGGGGGGACAAGACATACAATGAGCAGTTCTTC.

The rearrangement uses TRBV5-4 and TRBJ2-7; 7 bases line up with TRBD1. V lost 3 bases, J lost 2 bases, and 8 bases stayed unmatched. Looked up from germline, CDR1 is SGHNT and CDR2 is YYREEE (reference sequence). The CDR3 covers 15 residues. Here the CDR3 DNA reads TGTGCCAGCAGCTCGACGACAGGGTTGACCTACGAGCAGTACTTC. Its protein product is CASSSTTGLTYEQYF.

The sample holds a few counts of this clone. The chain joins TRBV5-1 to TRBJ1-1, with no clear D. Germline CDR1 and CDR2: SGHRS and YFSETQ. Trimming stripped 0 bases from V and 5 bases from J, with 20 bases between. The CDR3 consists of 17 residues. The CDR3 coding sequence is TGCGCCAGCAGCTTGGCGTTGAAGGGCGCACCGGGGACTGAAGCTTTCTTT. As protein: CASSLALKGAPGTEAFF.

V gene TRBV6-5 combines with J gene TRBJ1-3; D is undetermined. From germline, CDR1 is MNHEY and CDR2 SVGAGI. This CDR3 region has 14 residues. Between the trimmed V and J ends, which lost 5 bases and 1 base, there was a span of 9 bases. CDR3 in amino acids: CASSRQESGNTIYF. Here the CDR3 DNA reads TGTGCCAGCAGTCGCCAGGAATCTGGAAACACCATATATTTT.